The T cell receptor (beta chain) described here comes from a study of blood T cell repertoires in COVID-19. Study context: Spain, Italy and the United States supplied samples that represented acute and convalescent COVID-19. Nucleic acid was either cDNA or gDNA, and it came from T cells, B-cell-depleted T cells, or PBMCs.

The CDR3 has 15 amino acids. Looked up from germline, CDR1 is SGHNT and CDR2 is YYREEE (reference sequence). The V end lost 4 bases, the J end lost 5 bases, and 18 bases lay between the germline ends. This clone came up once. Original processing notes: Amplifying reference gene primers gave estimates of nucleated cell counts. Assay: immunoSEQ multiplex PCR; the TCRdb copy retains only in-frame clones and omits some. The V and J calls and the clone size are those of that table, but D and trimming were determined from the DNA. The sample has approximately 75,000 clones; approximately 88% are singletons.

The J gene is TRBJ2-5, the V gene TRBV5-4; D may be TRBD2 (5 bases). The sample consisted of peripheral blood. This sequence was found in a man aged 45-65 years with acute or convalescent COVID-19. The CDR3 region is CASSGVTEGEETQYF. DNA of the CDR3: TGTGCCAGCAGCGGAGTAACTGAGGGCGAGGAGACCCAGTACTTC.